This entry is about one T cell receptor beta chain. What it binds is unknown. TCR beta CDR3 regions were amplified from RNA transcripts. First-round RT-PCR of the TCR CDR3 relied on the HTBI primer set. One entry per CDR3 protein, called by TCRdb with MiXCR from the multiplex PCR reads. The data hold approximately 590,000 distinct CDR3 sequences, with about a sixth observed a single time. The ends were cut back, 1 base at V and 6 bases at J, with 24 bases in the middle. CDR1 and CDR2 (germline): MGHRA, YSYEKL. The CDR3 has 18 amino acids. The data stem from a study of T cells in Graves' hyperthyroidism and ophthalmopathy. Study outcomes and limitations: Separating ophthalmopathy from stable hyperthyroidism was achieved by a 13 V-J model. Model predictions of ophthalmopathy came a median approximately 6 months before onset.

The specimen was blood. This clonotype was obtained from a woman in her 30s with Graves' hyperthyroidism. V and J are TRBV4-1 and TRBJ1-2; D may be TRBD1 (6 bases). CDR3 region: CASSQAPVLRGGGHGYTF. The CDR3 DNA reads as TGCGCCAGCAGCCAAGCCCCTGTTCTACGAGGGGGTGGACATGGCTACACCTTC.